This passage covers 25 T cell receptor beta chains from one sample sequenced in a study of blood T cell repertoires in COVID-19. Libraries were prepared by immunoSEQ multiplex PCR; TCRdb keeps only in-frame clonotypes and omits some of them. The profile shows 150,000 to 200,000 clones, approximately 83% of them singletons. Sequencing was carried out using PBMCs or T cells enriched from blood (not recorded which). Source of these receptors: a man aged 35 to 55 who had recovered from COVID-19.

The chain joins TRBV7-2 to TRBJ1-2; the match to TRBD1 covers 9 bases. V shed 2 bases and J 7 bases; nucleotides not matched to a gene: 8. CDR3 length: 15 amino acids. Germline assignment: CDR1 SGHTA and CDR2 FQGNSA. Here the CDR3 reads CASSLLATGGSGYTF. Here the CDR3 DNA reads TGTGCCAGCAGCTTATTGGCGACAGGGGGTAGTGGCTACACCTTC. The whole variable domain, remainder taken from reference TRBV7-2 and TRBJ1-2, is GAGVSQSPSNKVTEKGKDVELRCDPISGHTALYWYRQSLGQGLEFLIYFQGNSAPDKSGLPSDRFSAERTGGSVSTLTIQRTQQEDSAVYLCASSLLATGGSGYTFGSGTRLTVV.

The V call is TRBV6-5, the J call TRBJ1-1; D remains unclear. Germline V gives CDR1 MNHEY, CDR2 SVGAGI. Deletions cut 10 bases from V and 5 bases from J, with 11 bases between. This CDR3 has 11 amino acids. CDR3 sequence (DNA): TGTGCCACGGTTTTGGTTACTGAAGCTTTCTTT. Its translation: CATVLVTEAFF.

CDR3 sequence reads: CATTPVAGAAGELFF. The CDR3 coding sequence is TGTGCCACCACCCCGGTGGCGGGGGCGGCCGGGGAGCTGTTTTTT. The J gene is TRBJ2-2, the V gene TRBV6-6; possible D gene TRBD2, 7 bases. Trimming removed 10 bases from V and 6 bases from J, with 21 bases in between. Looked up from germline, CDR1 is MNHNY and CDR2 is SVGAGI (reference sequence). The CDR3 has 15 residues.

This clone was detected only a few times. This chain connects TRBV6-5 to TRBJ1-5; tentatively, D is TRBD1 (6 bases). The germline V and J ends were trimmed by 5 bases and 5 bases, with 13 bases remaining between them. This CDR3 is 14 amino acids long. Per germline, CDR1 MNHEY and CDR2 SVGAGI. The CDR3 bases are TGTGCCAGCAGTCCTACAGGGTTTTATCAGCCCCAGCATTTT. Translated: CASSPTGFYQPQHF.

The genes are TRBV7-3 and TRBJ1-2; 7 nucleotides line up with TRBD1. The germline V gene has CDR1 SGHTA and CDR2 FQGTGA. The CDR3 has 13 residues. The V segment lost 4 bases and the J segment 7 bases; nucleotides outside the gene matches: 6. This chain's CDR3 is CASSSTGTSGYTF. The DNA of the CDR3 is TGTGCCAGCAGCTCGACAGGGACATCTGGCTACACCTTC. The entire variable domain, with the rest obtained from reference TRBV7-3 and TRBJ1-2, is as follows: GAGVSQTPSNKVTEKGKYVELRCDPISGHTALYWYRQSLGQGPEFLIYFQGTGAADDSGLPNDRFFAVRPEGSVSTLKIQRTERGDSAVYLCASSSTGTSGYTFGSGTRLTVV.

V and J are TRBV5-6 and TRBJ1-2; 8 positions match TRBD1. Germline V gives CDR1 SGHDT, CDR2 YYEEEE. The length of the CDR3 is 15 residues. Trimming at V came to 5 bases and at J to 4 bases, leaving 10 bases not matched to a gene. The CDR3, as DNA: TGTGCCAGCAGACCCCTCAAAGACAGGGGCTATGGCTACACCTTC. Residues: CASRPLKDRGYGYTF. The variable domain in full, completed from reference TRBV5-6 and TRBJ1-2, reads DAGVTQSPTHLIKTRGQQVTLRCSPKSGHDTVSWYQQALGQGPQFIFQYYEEEERQRGNFPDRFSGHQFPNYSSELNVNALLLGDSALYLCASRPLKDRGYGYTFGSGTRLTVV.

This clone was observed a single time. The chain links TRBV18 to TRBJ1-2, with D tentatively TRBD1 (6 bases). CDR1 is KGHSH and CDR2 is LQKENI in the germline V gene. Trimming left V 0 bases short and J 7 bases short, with 15 bases between. This CDR3 is built from 15 residues. CDR3 nucleotides: TGTGCCAGCTCACCACCGGCAGGGGCGCAGACTGGCTACACCTTC. It codes for CASSPPAGAQTGYTF.

The chain employs TRBV5-6 and TRBJ1-6, with a tentative D call TRBD1 (6 bases). This CDR3 is built from 15 residues. Trimming stripped 4 bases from V and 7 bases from J, with 15 bases between. Germline CDR1 and CDR2: SGHDT and YYEEEE. CDR3 DNA sequence: TGTGCCAGCAGCGGCCTGGGGGCTCGGAATTCACCCCTCCACTTT. This translates into CASSGLGARNSPLHF.

As DNA, the CDR3 is TGTGCCAGCATTTCCAAGGCAGGGGGCGACTATGGCTACACCTTC. Protein product: CASISKAGGDYGYTF. The chain joins TRBV2 to TRBJ1-2; 8 nucleotides align to TRBD1. The CDR3 spans 15 residues. The trim removed 7 bases at V and 3 bases at J, leaving 10 bases unmatched. Germline CDR1 SNHLY, CDR2 FYNNEI.

The chain combines TRBV5-8 with TRBJ2-5; TRBD1 agrees at 7 bases. The CDR3 totals 13 residues. CDR1 and CDR2 (germline): SGHTS, YDEGEE. V trimming: 0 bases; J trimming: 4 bases; junction bases outside the gene matches: 0. As DNA, the CDR3 is TGTGCCAGCAGCTTGGACAGGGGAGAGACCCAGTACTTC. Translated: CASSLDRGETQYF.

The chain has TRBV29-1 and TRBJ2-4, with 7 bases identical to TRBD1. This CDR3 region has 15 residues. The trim removed 4 bases at V and 1 base at J, leaving 7 bases unmatched. The germline CDR1 and CDR2 sequences are SQVTM and ANQGSEA. CDR3 residues: CSVVPRGRAKNIQYF. The DNA for the CDR3 is TGCAGCGTTGTACCAAGGGGGCGCGCCAAAAACATTCAGTACTTC.

The gene calls are TRBV6-5 and TRBJ2-7; TRBD1 is a possible D gene (5 bases). V was shortened by 2 bases and J by 2 bases, with 7 bases between the two germline ends. From germline, CDR1 is MNHEY and CDR2 SVGAGI. The CDR3 has 13 amino acids. CDR3 DNA: TGTGCCAGCAGTTACGACAGAACCTACGAGCAGTACTTC. It translates to CASSYDRTYEQYF.

This clone has just one count. The chain combines TRBV15 with TRBJ1-6; a weak D match, TRBD1 (6 bases). The CDR3 extends over 13 amino acids. V lost 1 base and J 10 bases, leaving 8 bases between the germline ends. The germline gives CDR1 LNHNV, CDR2 YYDKDF (reference sequence). CDR3 nucleotide sequence: TGTGCCACCAGCAGAGTGGGGGCCTCACCCCTCCACTTT. Its protein is CATSRVGASPLHF.

The chain recombines TRBV6-5 with TRBJ2-7, with D hard to call. The germline gives CDR1 MNHEY, CDR2 SVGAGI. The germline V and J ends were trimmed by 6 bases and 5 bases, with 14 bases remaining between them. CDR3 length: 13 amino acids. CDR3 protein: CASRSTKPHEQYF. DNA for the CDR3: TGTGCCAGCAGGAGCACCAAACCTCACGAGCAGTACTTC.

The chain is built from TRBV3-1 (or the pseudogene TRBV3-2) and TRBJ2-7, with 7 bases aligning to TRBD1. With V trimmed by 5 bases and J by 6 bases, 4 bases remained unmatched. The CDR3 covers 12 residues. Germline V lookup: CDR1 LGHDT, CDR2 YNNKEL (reference sequence). The CDR3 nucleotides read TGTGCCAGCAGCTATCCAGGGGGCGAGCAGTACTTC. It is translated as CASSYPGGEQYF.

V is TRBV6-2 or TRBV6-3 and J is TRBJ2-1; perhaps TRBD2 as D (6 bases). This CDR3 region has 15 residues. In germline, CDR1 is MNHEY, CDR2 SVGEGT. Trimming took off 4 bases at V and 0 bases at J, with 10 bases between the two ends. The CDR3 bases are TGTGCCAGCAGTTCCGGGGGAGGCTCCTACAATGAGCAGTTCTTC. Residues: CASSSGGGSYNEQFF.

In its sample, this clone was seen once. This rearrangement joins TRBV6-1 to TRBJ2-3, with D unclear. From germline, CDR1 is MNHNS and CDR2 SASEGT. The V end was cut by 0 bases, the J end by 7 bases, with 5 bases between. The CDR3 sequence is 12 residues long. Here the CDR3 reads CASSEALNTQYF. Written as DNA, the CDR3 is TGTGCCAGCAGTGAAGCTTTAAATACGCAGTATTTT.

The CDR3 protein is CASSLSRGAGKQETQYF. The CDR3 DNA reads as TGTGCCAGCAGTTTAAGTCGCGGAGCGGGGAAGCAAGAGACCCAGTACTTC. V is TRBV28 and J is TRBJ2-5, with 7 bases aligning to TRBD2. From germline, CDR1 is MDHEN and CDR2 SYDVKM. V dropped 2 bases and J dropped 2; count of bases not matched to a gene: 11. This CDR3 spans 17 amino acids.

This chain joins TRBV27 and TRBJ2-5; D might be TRBD1 (6 bases). In germline, CDR1 is MNHEY, CDR2 SMNVEV (reference sequence). The V and J ends lost 4 bases and 2 bases respectively, with 14 bases between them. The CDR3 loop spans 15 amino acids. The CDR3 spells CASSSLWGRQETQYF. The CDR3 bases are TGTGCCAGCAGTTCCCTTTGGGGGCGTCAAGAGACCCAGTACTTC.

This CDR3 is CASSLATGDNEQFF. The CDR3 nucleotides are TGTGCCAGCAGCTTAGCGACAGGGGACAATGAGCAGTTCTTC. The chain links TRBV7-6 to TRBJ2-1, with 8 bases identical to TRBD1. V shed 0 bases, J shed 5 bases, and the junction held 0 bases outside the gene matches. Germline V gives CDR1 SGHVS, CDR2 FNYEAQ. The CDR3 has 14 residues.

The chain uses TRBV18 and TRBJ2-3; D gene uncertain. Per germline, CDR1 KGHSH and CDR2 LQKENI. The CDR3 length is 12 residues. V was shortened by 3 bases and J by 5 bases, with 6 bases between the two germline ends. The CDR3, as DNA: TGTGCCAGCTCACCGACGGGAGATACGCAGTATTTT. This codes for CASSPTGDTQYF. The full variable domain, its missing parts supplied by reference TRBV18 and TRBJ2-3, is NAGVMQNPRHLVRRRGQEARLRCSPMKGHSHVYWYRQLPEEGLKFMVYLQKENIIDESGMPKERFSAEFPKEGPSILRIQQVVRGDSAAYFCASSPTGDTQYFGPGTRLTVL.

V and J are TRBV10-2 and TRBJ1-2, with a possible D match to TRBD1 (6 bases). Looked up from germline, CDR1 is WSHSY and CDR2 is SAAADI. Trimming stripped 4 bases from V and 4 bases from J, with 10 bases between. The CDR3 contains 13 residues. In DNA form, the CDR3 reads TGCGCCAGCAGTGCACAGGGAGCCTATGGCTACACCTTC. Residues: CASSAQGAYGYTF.

The V gene is TRBV5-5, the J gene TRBJ1-1; possible D gene TRBD1, 5 bases. This CDR3 spans 15 amino acids. With 2 bases removed from V and 1 base from J, the gap between germline ends came to 12 bases. CDR1 and CDR2 (germline): SGHKS, YYEKEE (reference sequence). CDR3 DNA: TGTGCCAGCAGCTTTGGAGGGGCCGGGAACACTGAAGCTTTCTTT. Residues: CASSFGGAGNTEAFF.

This chain connects TRBV7-2 to TRBJ1-5; possible D gene TRBD1, 6 bases. The V gene lost 5 bases and the J gene lost 4 bases, with 15 bases spanning the gap. CDR3 size: 15 residues. Germline CDR1 and CDR2: SGHTA and FQGNSA. The CDR3 bases are TGTGCCAGCAGCCTTAGGGACACATTAAATCAGCCCCAGCATTTT. This sequence encodes CASSLRDTLNQPQHF.

The chain is built from TRBV9 and TRBJ2-2, with 10 positions matching TRBD1. This CDR3 spans 15 amino acids. Looked up from germline, CDR1 is SGDLS and CDR2 is YYNGEE. V shed 4 bases and J 7 bases; nucleotides not matched to a gene: 7. The CDR3 nucleotides are TGTGCCAGCAGCACCCGGGACAGGGGAAACGGGGAGCTGTTTTTT. Its translation: CASSTRDRGNGELFF.